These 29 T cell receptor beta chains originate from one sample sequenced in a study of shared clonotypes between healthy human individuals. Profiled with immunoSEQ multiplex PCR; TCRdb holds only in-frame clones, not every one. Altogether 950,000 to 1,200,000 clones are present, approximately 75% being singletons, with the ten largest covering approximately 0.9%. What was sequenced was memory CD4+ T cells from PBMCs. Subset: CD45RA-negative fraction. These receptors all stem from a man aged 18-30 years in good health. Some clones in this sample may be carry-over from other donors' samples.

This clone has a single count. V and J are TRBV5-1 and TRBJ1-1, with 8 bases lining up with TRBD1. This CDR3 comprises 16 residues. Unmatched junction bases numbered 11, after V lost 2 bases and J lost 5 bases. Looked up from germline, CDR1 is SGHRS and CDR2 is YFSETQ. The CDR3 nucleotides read TGCGCCAGCAGCTTAAGGCAGGGGGCCCCGAGGACTGAAGCTTTCTTT. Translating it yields CASSLRQGAPRTEAFF.

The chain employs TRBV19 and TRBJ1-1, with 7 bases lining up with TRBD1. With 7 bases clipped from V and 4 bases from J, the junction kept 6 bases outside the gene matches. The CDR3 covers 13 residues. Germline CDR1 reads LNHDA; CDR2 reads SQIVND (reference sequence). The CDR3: CASTAQGSTEAFF. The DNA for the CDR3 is TGTGCCAGTACCGCACAGGGGAGCACTGAAGCTTTCTTT.

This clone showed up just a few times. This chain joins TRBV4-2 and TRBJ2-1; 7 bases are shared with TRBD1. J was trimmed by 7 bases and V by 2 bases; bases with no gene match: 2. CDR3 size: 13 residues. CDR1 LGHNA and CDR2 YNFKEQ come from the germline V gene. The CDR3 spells CASSQPGQNEQFF. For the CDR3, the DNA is TGTGCCAGCAGCCAACCGGGACAGAATGAGCAGTTCTTC.

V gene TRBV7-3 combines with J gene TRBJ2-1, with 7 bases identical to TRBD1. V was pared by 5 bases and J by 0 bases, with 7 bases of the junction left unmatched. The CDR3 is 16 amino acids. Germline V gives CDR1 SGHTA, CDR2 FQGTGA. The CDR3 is CASSGQADSSYNEQFF. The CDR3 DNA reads TGTGCCAGCAGCGGACAGGCGGATAGCTCCTACAATGAGCAGTTCTTC.

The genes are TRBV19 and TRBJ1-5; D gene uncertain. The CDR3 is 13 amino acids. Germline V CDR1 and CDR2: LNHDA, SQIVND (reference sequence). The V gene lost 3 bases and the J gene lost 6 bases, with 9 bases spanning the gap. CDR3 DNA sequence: TGTGCCAGTAGTATTGGCTTACGTCAGCCCCAGCATTTT. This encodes CASSIGLRQPQHF.

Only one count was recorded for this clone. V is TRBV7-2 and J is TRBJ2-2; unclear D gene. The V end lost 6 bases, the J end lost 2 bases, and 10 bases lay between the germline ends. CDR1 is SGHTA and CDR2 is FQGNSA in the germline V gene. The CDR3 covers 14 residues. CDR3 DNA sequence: TGTGCCAGCAGTACCGACACCAACACCGGGGAGCTGTTTTTT. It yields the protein CASSTDTNTGELFF.

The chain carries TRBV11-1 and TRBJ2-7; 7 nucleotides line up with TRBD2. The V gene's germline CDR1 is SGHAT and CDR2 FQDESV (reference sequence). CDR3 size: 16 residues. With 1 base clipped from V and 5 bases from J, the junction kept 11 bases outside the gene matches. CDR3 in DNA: TGTGCCAGCAGCTTAGGATTGGGGGGAGGGCCGGACGAGCAGTACTTC. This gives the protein CASSLGLGGGPDEQYF.

The CDR3 here is CASSPRNDYEQYF. CDR3 nucleotides: TGTGCCAGCAGCCCACGCAATGACTACGAGCAGTACTTC. The V call is TRBV7-2, the J call TRBJ2-5; D call uncertain. Gene TRBJ2-7 matches the end of the DNA better, so the J call may be wrong. The CDR3 covers 13 residues. CDR1 is SGHTA and CDR2 is FQGNSA in the germline V gene.

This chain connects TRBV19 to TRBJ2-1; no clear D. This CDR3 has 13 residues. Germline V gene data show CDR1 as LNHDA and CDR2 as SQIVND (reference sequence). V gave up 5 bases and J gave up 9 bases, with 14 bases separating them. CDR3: CASSPYILGEQFF. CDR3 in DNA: TGTGCCAGTAGTCCCTACATACTCGGTGAGCAGTTCTTC.

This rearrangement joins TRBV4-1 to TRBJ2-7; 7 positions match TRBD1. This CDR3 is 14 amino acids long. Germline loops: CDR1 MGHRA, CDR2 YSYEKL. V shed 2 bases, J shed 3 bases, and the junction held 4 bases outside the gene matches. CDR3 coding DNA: TGCGCCAGCAGCCAACCAAACAGGGGCTACGAGCAGTACTTC. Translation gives CASSQPNRGYEQYF.

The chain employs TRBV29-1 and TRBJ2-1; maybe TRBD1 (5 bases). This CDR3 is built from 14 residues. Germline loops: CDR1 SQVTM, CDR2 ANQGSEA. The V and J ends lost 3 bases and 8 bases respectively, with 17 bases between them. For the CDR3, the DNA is TGCAGCGTTGAGAGGTGGCAGGGAATCCATGAGCAGTTCTTC. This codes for CSVERWQGIHEQFF.

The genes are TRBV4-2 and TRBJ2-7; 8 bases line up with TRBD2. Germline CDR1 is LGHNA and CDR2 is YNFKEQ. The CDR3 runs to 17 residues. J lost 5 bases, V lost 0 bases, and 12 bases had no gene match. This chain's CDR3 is CASSQDLLGGGVDEQYF. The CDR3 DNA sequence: TGTGCCAGCAGCCAAGATCTGCTCGGGGGGGGCGTAGACGAGCAGTACTTC.

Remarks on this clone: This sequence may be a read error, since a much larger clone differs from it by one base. The CDR3 here is CASTPGRLGHTF. DNA for the CDR3: TGTGCCAGTACCCCGGGCCGTCTTGGCCACACCTTC. This chain links TRBV19 with TRBJ1-2; D remains unclear. Per the germline V gene, CDR1 is LNHDA and CDR2 is SQIVND (reference sequence). The CDR3 contains 12 residues.

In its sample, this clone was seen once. CDR3 amino acids: CASSGSGTGYYEQYF. CDR3 nucleotide sequence: TGTGCCAGCAGCGGATCCGGGACAGGCTACTACGAGCAGTACTTC. This chain links TRBV5-4 with TRBJ2-7; 8 positions agree with TRBD1. The ends lost 4 bases at V and 3 bases at J; junction bases unmatched: 9. The V gene's germline CDR1 is SGHNT and CDR2 YYREEE (reference sequence). The CDR3 consists of 15 residues.

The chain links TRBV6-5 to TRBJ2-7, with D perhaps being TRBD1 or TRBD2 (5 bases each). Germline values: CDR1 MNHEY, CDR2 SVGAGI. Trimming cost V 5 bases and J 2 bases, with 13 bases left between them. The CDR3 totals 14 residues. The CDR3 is CASSDRDGAYEQYF. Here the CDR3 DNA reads TGTGCCAGCAGTGACCGGGACGGAGCCTACGAGCAGTACTTC.

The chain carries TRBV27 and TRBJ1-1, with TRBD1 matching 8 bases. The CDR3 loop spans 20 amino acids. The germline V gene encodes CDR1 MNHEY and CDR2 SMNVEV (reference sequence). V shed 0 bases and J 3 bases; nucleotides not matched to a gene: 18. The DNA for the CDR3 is TGTGCCAGCAGTTTATCGAGGCAGGGGGCAAGCTGGTTTGGGGACACTGAAGCTTTCTTT. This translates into CASSLSRQGASWFGDTEAFF.

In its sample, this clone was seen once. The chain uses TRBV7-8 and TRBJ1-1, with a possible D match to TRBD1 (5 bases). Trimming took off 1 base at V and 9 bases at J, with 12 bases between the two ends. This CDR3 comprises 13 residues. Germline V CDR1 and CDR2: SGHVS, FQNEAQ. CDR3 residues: CASSLERDRQAFF. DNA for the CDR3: TGTGCCAGCAGCTTAGAAAGGGACCGACAAGCTTTCTTT.

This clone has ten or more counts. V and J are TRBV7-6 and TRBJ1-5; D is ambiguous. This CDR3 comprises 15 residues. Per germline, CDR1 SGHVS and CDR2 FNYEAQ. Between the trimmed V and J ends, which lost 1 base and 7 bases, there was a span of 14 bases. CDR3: CASSLGSGFIQPQHF. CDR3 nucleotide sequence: TGTGCCAGCAGCTTAGGATCAGGTTTTATCCAGCCCCAGCATTTT.

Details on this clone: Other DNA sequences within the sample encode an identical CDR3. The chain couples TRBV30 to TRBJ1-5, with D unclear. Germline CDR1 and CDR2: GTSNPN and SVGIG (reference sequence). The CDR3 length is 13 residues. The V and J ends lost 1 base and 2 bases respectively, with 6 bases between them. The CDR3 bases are TGTGCCTGGAGTGGCGGGGGCAATCAGCCCCAGCATTTT. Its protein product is CAWSGGGNQPQHF.

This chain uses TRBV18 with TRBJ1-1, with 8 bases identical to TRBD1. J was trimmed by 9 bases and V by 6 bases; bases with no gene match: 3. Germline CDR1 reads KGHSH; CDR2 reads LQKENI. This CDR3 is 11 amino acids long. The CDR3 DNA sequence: TGTGCCAGCTCCGGGGACAGGCAAGCTTTCTTT. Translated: CASSGDRQAFF. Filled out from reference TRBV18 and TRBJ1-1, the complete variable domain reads NAGVMQNPRHLVRRRGQEARLRCSPMKGHSHVYWYRQLPEEGLKFMVYLQKENIIDESGMPKERFSAEFPKEGPSILRIQQVVRGDSAAYFCASSGDRQAFFGQGTRLTVV.

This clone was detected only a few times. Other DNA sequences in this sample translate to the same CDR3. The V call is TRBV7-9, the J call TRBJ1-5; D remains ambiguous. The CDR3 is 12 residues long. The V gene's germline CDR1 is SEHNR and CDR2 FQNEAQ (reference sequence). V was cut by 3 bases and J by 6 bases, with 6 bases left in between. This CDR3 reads CASSFPGQPQHF. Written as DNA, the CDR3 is TGTGCCAGCAGCTTCCCGGGTCAGCCCCAGCATTTT.

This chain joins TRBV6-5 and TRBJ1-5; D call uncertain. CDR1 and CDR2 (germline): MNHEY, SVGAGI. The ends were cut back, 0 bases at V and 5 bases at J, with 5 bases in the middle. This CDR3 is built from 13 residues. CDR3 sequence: CASSYSGYQPQHF. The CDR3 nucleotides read TGTGCCAGCAGTTACTCCGGCTATCAGCCCCAGCATTTT.

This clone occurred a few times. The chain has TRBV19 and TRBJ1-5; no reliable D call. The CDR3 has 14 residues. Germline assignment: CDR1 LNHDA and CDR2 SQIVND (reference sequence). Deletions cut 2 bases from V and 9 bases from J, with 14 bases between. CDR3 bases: TGTGCCAGTAGTATATTTGGCGGCTCTCTGCCCCAGCATTTT. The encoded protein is CASSIFGGSLPQHF.

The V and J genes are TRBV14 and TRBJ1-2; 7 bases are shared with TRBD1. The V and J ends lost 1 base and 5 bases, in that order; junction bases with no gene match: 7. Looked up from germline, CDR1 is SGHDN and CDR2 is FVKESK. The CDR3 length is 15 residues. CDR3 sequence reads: CASSQGGSGGYGYTF. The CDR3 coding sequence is TGTGCCAGCAGCCAAGGAGGGTCAGGGGGGTATGGCTACACCTTC. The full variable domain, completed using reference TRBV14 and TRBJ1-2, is EAGVTQFPSHSVIEKGQTVTLRCDPISGHDNLYWYRRVMGKEIKFLLHFVKESKQDESGMPNNRFLAERTGGTYSTLKVQPAELEDSGVYFCASSQGGSGGYGYTFGSGTRLTVV.

The CDR3 region is CASSLVGGGGQETQYF. CDR3 DNA: TGTGCCAGCAGCTTAGTGGGTGGGGGTGGCCAAGAGACCCAGTACTTC. The chain uses TRBV7-8 and TRBJ2-5; the D gene could be TRBD1 or TRBD2 (5 bases each). Trimming pared 1 base from V and 1 base from J, leaving 13 bases between. This CDR3 spans 16 amino acids. Germline CDR1 is SGHVS and CDR2 is FQNEAQ.

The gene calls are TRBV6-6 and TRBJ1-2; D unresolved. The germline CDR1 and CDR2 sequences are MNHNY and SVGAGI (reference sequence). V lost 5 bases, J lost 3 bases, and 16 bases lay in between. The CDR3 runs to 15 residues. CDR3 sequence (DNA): TGTGCCAGCAGTCTGACTCAAACTGGGGACTATGGCTACACCTTC. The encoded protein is CASSLTQTGDYGYTF.

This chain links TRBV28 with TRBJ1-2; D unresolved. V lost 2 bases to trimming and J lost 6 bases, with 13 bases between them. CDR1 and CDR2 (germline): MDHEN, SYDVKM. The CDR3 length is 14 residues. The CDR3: CASSLVSQEDGYTF. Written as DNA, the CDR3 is TGTGCCAGCAGTTTAGTAAGCCAGGAGGATGGCTACACCTTC.

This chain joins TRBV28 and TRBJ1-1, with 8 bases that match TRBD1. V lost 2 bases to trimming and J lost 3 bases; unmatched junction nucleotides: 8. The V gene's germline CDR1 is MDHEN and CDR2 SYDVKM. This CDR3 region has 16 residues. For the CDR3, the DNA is TGTGCCAGCAGTTTAATGCAGGGGGCGGGGGACACTGAAGCTTTCTTT. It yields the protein CASSLMQGAGDTEAFF.

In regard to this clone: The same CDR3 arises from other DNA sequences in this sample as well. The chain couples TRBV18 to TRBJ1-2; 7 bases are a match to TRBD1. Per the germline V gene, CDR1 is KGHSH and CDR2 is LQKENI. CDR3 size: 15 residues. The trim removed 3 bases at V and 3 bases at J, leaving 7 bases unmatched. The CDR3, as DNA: TGTGCCAGCTCACCCAACAGACAGGGAGACTATGGCTACACCTTC. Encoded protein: CASSPNRQGDYGYTF.